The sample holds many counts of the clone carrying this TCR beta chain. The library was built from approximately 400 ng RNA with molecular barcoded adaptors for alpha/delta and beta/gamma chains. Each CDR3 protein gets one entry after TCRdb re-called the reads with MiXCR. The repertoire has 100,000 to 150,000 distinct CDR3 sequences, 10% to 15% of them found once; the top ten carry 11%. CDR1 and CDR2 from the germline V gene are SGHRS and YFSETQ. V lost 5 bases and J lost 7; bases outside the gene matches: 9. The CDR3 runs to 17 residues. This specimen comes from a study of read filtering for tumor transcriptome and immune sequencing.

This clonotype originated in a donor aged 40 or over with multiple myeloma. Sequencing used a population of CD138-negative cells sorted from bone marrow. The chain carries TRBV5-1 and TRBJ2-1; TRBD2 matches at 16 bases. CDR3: CASRSGTSGRAGNEQFF. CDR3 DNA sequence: TGCGCCAGCAGGTCCGGGACTAGCGGGAGGGCCGGGAATGAGCAGTTCTTC.